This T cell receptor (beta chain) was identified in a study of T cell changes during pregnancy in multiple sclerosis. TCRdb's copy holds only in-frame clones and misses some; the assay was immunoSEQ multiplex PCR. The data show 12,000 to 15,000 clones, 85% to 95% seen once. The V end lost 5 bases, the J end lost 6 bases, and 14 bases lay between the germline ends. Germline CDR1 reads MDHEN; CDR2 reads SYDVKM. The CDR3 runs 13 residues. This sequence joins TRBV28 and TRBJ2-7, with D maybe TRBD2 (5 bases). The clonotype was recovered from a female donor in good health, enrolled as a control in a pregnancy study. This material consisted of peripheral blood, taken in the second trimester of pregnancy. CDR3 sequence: CASSGRSPGEQYF. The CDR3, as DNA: TGTGCCAGCAGTGGGAGAAGCCCCGGCGAGCAGTACTTC.